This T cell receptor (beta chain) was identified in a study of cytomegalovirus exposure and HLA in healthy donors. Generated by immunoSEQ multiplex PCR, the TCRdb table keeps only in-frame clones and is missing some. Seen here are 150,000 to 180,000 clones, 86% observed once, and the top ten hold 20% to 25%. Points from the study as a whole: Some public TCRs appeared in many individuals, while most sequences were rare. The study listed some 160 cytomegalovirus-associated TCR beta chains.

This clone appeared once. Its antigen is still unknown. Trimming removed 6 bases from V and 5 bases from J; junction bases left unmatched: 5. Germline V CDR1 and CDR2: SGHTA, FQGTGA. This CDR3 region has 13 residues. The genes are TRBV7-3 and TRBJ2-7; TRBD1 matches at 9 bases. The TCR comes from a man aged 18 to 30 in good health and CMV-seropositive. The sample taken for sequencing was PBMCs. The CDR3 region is CASSRQGENEQYF. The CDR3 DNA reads TGTGCCAGCAGTCGACAGGGGGAAAACGAGCAGTACTTC.